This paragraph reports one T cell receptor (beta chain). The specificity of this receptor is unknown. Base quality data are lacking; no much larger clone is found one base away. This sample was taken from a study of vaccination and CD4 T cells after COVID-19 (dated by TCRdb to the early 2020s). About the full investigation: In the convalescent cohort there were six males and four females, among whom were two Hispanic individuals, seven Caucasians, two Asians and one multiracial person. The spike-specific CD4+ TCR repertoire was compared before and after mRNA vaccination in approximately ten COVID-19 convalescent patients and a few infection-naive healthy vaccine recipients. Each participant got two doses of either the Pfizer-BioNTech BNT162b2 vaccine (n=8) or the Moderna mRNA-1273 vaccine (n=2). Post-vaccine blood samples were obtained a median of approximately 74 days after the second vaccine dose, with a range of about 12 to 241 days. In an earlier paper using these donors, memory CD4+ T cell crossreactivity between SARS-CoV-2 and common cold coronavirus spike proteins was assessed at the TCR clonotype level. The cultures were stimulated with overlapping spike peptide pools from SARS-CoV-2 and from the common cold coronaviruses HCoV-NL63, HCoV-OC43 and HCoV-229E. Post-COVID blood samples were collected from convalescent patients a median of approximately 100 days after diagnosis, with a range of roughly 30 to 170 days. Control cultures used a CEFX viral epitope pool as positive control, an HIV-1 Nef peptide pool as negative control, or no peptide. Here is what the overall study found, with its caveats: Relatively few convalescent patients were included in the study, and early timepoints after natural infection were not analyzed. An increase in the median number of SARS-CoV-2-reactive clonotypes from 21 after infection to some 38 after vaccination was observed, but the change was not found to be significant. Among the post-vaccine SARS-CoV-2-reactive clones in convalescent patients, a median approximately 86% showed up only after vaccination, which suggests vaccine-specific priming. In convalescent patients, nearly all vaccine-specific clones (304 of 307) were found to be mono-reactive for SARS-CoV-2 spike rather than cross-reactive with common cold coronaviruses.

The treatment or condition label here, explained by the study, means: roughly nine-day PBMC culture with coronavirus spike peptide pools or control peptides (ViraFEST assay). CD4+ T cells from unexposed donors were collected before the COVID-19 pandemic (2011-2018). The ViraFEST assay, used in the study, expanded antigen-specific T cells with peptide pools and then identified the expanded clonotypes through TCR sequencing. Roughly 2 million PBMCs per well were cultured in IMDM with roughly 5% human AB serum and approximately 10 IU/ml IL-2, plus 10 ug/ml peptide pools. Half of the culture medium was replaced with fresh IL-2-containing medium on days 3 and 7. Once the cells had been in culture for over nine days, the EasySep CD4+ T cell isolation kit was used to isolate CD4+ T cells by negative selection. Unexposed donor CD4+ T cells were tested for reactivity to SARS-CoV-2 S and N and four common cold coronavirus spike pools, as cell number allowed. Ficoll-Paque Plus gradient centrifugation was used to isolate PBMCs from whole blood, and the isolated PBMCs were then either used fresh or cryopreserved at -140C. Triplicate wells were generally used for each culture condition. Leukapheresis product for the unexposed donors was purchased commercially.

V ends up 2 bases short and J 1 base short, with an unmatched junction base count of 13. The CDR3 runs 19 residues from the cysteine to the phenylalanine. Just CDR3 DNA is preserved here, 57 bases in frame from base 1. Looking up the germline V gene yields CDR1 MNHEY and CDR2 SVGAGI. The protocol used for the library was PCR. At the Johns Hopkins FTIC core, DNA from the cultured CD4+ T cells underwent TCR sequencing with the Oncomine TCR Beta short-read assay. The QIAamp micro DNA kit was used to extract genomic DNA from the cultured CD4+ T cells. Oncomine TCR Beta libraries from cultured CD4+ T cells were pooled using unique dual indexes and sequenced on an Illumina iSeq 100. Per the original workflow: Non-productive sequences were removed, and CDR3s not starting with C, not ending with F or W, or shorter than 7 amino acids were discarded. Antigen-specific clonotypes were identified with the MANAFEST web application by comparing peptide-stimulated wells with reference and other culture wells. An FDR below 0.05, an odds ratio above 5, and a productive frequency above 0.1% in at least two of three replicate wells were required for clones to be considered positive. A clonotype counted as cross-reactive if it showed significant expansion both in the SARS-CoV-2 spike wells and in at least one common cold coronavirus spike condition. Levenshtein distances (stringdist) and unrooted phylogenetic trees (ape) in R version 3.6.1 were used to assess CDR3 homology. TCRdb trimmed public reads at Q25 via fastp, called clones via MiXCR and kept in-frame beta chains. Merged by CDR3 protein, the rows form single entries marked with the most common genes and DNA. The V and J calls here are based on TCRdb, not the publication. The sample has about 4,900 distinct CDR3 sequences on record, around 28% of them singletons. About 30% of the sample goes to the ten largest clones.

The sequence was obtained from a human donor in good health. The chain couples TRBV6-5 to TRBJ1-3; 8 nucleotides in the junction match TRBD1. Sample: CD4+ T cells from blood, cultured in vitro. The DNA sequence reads TGTGCCAGCAGTTACAGGACAGGGAAGGGGAAGAGGTCTGGAAACACCATATATTTT. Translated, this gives CASSYRTGKGKRSGNTIYF.